This record concerns one T cell receptor beta chain sequence. Its specific antigen is unknown. Base qualities were left out, and no much larger clone turns up one base away. No treatment had been received by any patient before thyroid surgery. Using T-cell receptor beta sequencing, the researchers looked back retrospectively at clinical samples from patients, gathered between about 2012 and 2018. Spanning cysteine to phenylalanine, the CDR3 consists of 18 amino acids. The read is trimmed to its CDR3 DNA, 54 bases read in frame from base 1. V trim: 6 bases; J trim: 1 base; unmatched bases: 16. The CDR1 and CDR2 encoded by the germline V gene are SGDLS and YYNGEE. The library was built by means of PCR. The run used an Illumina HiSeq 4000. High-throughput sequencing was used to profile the TCR beta-chain CDR3 region of each patient. The source study handled its data this way. The researchers built a classifier to tell apart papillary thyroid cancer patients with distant metastasis, based on CDR3 differences among clinicopathological groups. The Shannon index was used to measure repertoire diversity, and the Morisita-Horn index was used to measure how similar tumor and blood repertoires were. The public reads were reprocessed in TCRdb via fastp at Q25 and MiXCR, keeping in-frame beta chains. Clone size and V and J calls follow TCRdb, not the original study. The sample table holds some 30,000 clones, of which more than 10% were seen once. The ten most abundant clones make up about 16% of the sample.

This record comes from a study of metastatic and nonmetastatic thyroid tumors (TCRdb year 2020). Describing the broader study: The researchers compared repertoires between peripheral blood samples and tumor or nodule tissue samples from patients with malignant or benign thyroid disease.

Paper-wide results and their limitations: In both blood and tumor samples, TCR beta diversity was reported to be significantly higher in malignant tumors than in benign nodules.

The sample taken for sequencing was blood. The rearranged chain carries TRBV9 and TRBJ2-5; 9 central nucleotides agree with TRBD2. The TCR comes from a female donor with papillary thyroid cancer or a benign thyroid nodule (not recorded which). Some clones in this sample may be carry-over from other donors' samples. At the DNA level, the sequence is TGTGCCAGCATCAAGAATTTCCTACCTAGCGGGGTCCAAGAGACCCAGTACTTC. It translates as CASIKNFLPSGVQETQYF.